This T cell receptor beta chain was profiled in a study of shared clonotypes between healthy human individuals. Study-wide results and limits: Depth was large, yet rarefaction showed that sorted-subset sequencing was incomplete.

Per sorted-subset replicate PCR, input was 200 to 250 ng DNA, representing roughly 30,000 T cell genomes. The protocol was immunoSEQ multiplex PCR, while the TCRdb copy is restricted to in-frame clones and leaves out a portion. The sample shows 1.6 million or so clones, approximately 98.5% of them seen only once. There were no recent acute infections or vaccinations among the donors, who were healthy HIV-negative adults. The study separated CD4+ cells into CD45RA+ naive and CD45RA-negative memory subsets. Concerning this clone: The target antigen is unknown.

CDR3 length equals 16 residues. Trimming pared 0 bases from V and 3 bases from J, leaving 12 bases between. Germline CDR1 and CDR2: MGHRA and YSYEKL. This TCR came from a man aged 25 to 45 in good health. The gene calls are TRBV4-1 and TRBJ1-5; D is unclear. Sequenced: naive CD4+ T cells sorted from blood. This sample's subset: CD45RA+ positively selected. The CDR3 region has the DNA TGCGCCAGCAGCCAAGAAATAACGCCGGTCAATCAGCCCCAGCATTTT. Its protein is CASSQEITPVNQPQHF.